These 30 T cell receptor beta chains were sequenced from one sample in a study of cytomegalovirus exposure and HLA in healthy donors. A multiplex PCR was run with 60 Vbeta primers and 13 Jbeta primers. Assay used: immunoSEQ multiplex PCR; TCRdb lists only in-frame clones, some missing. The sample features roughly 60,000 clones, with less than 4.5% in its top ten. The material sequenced was PBMCs. These receptors all stem from a woman aged 18-35 years in good health and CMV-seronegative.

CDR3 DNA: TGTGCCTGGAGTGTGGGTGCGGGGGTTCAAGAGACCCAGTACTTC. It encodes CAWSVGAGVQETQYF. This sequence joins TRBV30 and TRBJ2-5; TRBD2 aligns across 7 bases. Germline CDR1 reads GTSNPN; CDR2 reads SVGIG (reference sequence). The CDR3 covers 15 residues. With V trimmed by 0 bases and J by 2 bases, 6 bases remained unmatched.

This chain joins TRBV6-5 and TRBJ2-7, with D possibly matching TRBD2 (6 bases). Deletions cut 0 bases from V and 0 bases from J, with 6 bases between. Germline V lookup: CDR1 MNHEY, CDR2 SVGAGI. The CDR3 consists of 14 residues. CDR3 loop: CASSYSGSSYEQYF. For the CDR3, the DNA is TGTGCCAGCAGTTACTCCGGGAGCTCCTACGAGCAGTACTTC.

The CDR3 here is CAISDSGDSYEQYF. In DNA, the CDR3 is TGTGCCATCAGTGACAGCGGGGACTCCTACGAGCAGTACTTC. This sequence joins TRBV10-3 and TRBJ2-7, with 7 bases that match TRBD2. Per germline, CDR1 ENHRY and CDR2 SYGVKD. V lost 3 bases and J lost 0; bases outside the gene matches: 2. This CDR3 is 14 amino acids long.

The genes are TRBV7-2 and TRBJ1-1, with D perhaps TRBD1 (5 bases). V gave up 5 bases and J gave up 0 bases, with 10 bases separating them. The CDR3 covers 14 residues. Germline loops: CDR1 SGHTA, CDR2 FQGNSA. The CDR3 region has the DNA TGTGCCAGCAGCCGTGGGGCGGTGAACACTGAAGCTTTCTTT. Its translation is CASSRGAVNTEAFF.

The genes are TRBV6-6 and TRBJ2-7; perhaps TRBD2 as D (6 bases). Between the trimmed V and J ends, which lost 7 bases and 2 bases, there was a span of 15 bases. From germline, CDR1 is MNHNY and CDR2 SVGAGI (reference sequence). The CDR3 is 14 amino acids. The CDR3 DNA follows: TGTGCCAGCACCCGGGACTCCGCCGCCTACGAGCAGTACTTC. Protein product: CASTRDSAAYEQYF.

The gene calls are TRBV13 and TRBJ2-2, with a possible D match to TRBD1 (6 bases). The CDR3 consists of 16 residues. Germline V gene lookup returns CDR1 PRHDT and CDR2 FYEKMQ (reference sequence). With 5 bases removed from V and 1 base from J, the gap between germline ends came to 14 bases. CDR3 amino acids: CASSPRDTQNTGELFF. The CDR3 DNA is TGTGCCAGCAGCCCGAGGGACACCCAGAACACCGGGGAGCTGTTTTTT. Variable domain in full (rest from reference TRBV13 and TRBJ2-2): AAGVIQSPRHLIKEKRETATLKCYPIPRHDTVYWYQQGPGQDPQFLISFYEKMQSDKGSIPDRFSAQQFSDYHSELNMSSLELGDSALYFCASSPRDTQNTGELFFGEGSRLTVL.

The chain carries TRBV27 and TRBJ1-5; D is possibly TRBD1 (6 bases). CDR1 and CDR2 from the germline V gene are MNHEY and SMNVEV (reference sequence). V gave up 5 bases and J gave up 4 bases, with 15 bases separating them. This CDR3 is built from 15 residues. In DNA form, the CDR3 reads TGTGCCAGCAGTCCTCGGACAGCTATTAATCAGCCCCAGCATTTT. Translated: CASSPRTAINQPQHF.

This chain connects TRBV7-2 to TRBJ2-2; TRBD1 matches 8 bases. This CDR3 is built from 16 residues. Trimming at V came to 5 bases and at J to 3 bases, leaving 8 bases not matched to a gene. Per germline, CDR1 SGHTA and CDR2 FQGNSA. The chain's CDR3 is CASSVMGTGHTGELFF. The CDR3 coding sequence is TGTGCCAGCAGCGTTATGGGGACAGGACACACCGGGGAGCTGTTTTTT.

This chain uses TRBV6-6 with TRBJ2-7, with TRBD2 as a possible D gene (6 bases). Germline CDR1 and CDR2: MNHNY and SVGAGI (reference sequence). V lost 7 bases and J 0 bases, leaving 13 bases between the germline ends. This CDR3 comprises 14 residues. The CDR3 loop reads CASTRDSASYEQYF. DNA of the CDR3: TGTGCCAGCACCCGGGACTCCGCCTCCTACGAGCAGTACTTC.

This rearrangement joins TRBV19 to TRBJ2-3, with a weak D call TRBD2 (6 bases). V lost 5 bases and J 4 bases, leaving 22 bases between the germline ends. Germline V gives CDR1 LNHDA, CDR2 SQIVND (reference sequence). The CDR3 spans 17 residues. In DNA form, the CDR3 reads TGTGCCAGTAGTCCTCAGTCCGTAGCGGAGGCCCCAGATACGCAGTATTTT. The encoded protein is CASSPQSVAEAPDTQYF.

This sequence joins TRBV5-1 and TRBJ1-1; 8 bases match TRBD1. Trimming cost V 4 bases and J 8 bases; bases outside gene matches: 4. Per the germline V gene, CDR1 is SGHRS and CDR2 is YFSETQ. The length of the CDR3 is 12 residues. The CDR3 reads CASSVDRGEAFF. The CDR3 DNA follows: TGCGCCAGCAGCGTCGACAGGGGCGAAGCTTTCTTT.

This chain uses TRBV29-1 with TRBJ2-5; maybe TRBD1 (6 bases). The length of the CDR3 is 13 residues. Looked up from germline, CDR1 is SQVTM and CDR2 is ANQGSEA. Deletions cut 5 bases from V and 6 bases from J, with 16 bases between. CDR3 in amino acids: CSVIQTGKQTQYF. In DNA form, the CDR3 reads TGCAGCGTTATCCAAACAGGGAAACAGACCCAGTACTTC.

This chain links TRBV6-1 with TRBJ2-7; TRBD1 agrees at 8 bases. The CDR3 covers 13 residues. CDR1 and CDR2 from the germline V gene are MNHNS and SASEGT. V dropped 8 bases and J dropped 5; count of bases not matched to a gene: 8. The CDR3, as DNA: TGTGCCAGCCGTTTGACAGGGGAGAACGAGCAGTACTTC. Translation gives CASRLTGENEQYF.

The rearrangement uses TRBV29-1 and TRBJ2-1; D unresolved. Trimming took 3 bases from V and 0 from J, leaving 9 bases between them. Germline CDR1 SQVTM, CDR2 ANQGSEA. CDR3 length: 14 residues. The CDR3 protein is CSVERHSSYNEQFF. The CDR3 region has the DNA TGCAGCGTTGAGAGACACTCCTCCTACAATGAGCAGTTCTTC.

About this clone: An end of the junction differs from the germline gene, which may be a read error. CDR3 residues: CGVEDRRVNYGYTF. CDR3 in DNA: TGCGGCGTTGAAGATCGGAGGGTTAACTATGGCTACACCTTC. The rearrangement uses TRBV29-1 and TRBJ1-2; D gene unclear. The CDR3 length is 14 residues. Germline CDR1 reads SQVTM; CDR2 reads ANQGSEA.

This rearrangement joins TRBV25-1 to TRBJ2-7; D is possibly TRBD2 (6 bases). The CDR3 has 14 amino acids. Trimming pared 3 bases from V and 2 bases from J, leaving 11 bases between. The V gene's germline CDR1 is MGHDK and CDR2 SYGVNS. The CDR3 sequence: CASSDSGATYEQYF. DNA of the CDR3: TGTGCCAGCAGTGATAGCGGAGCTACCTACGAGCAGTACTTC.

The rearrangement joins TRBV19 to TRBJ2-1; 9 bases align to TRBD2. Trimming cost V 3 bases and J 7 bases; bases outside gene matches: 7. The CDR3 sequence is 15 residues long. Germline CDR1 LNHDA, CDR2 SQIVND (reference sequence). The CDR3 sequence: CASSMGGGAANEQFF. CDR3 DNA sequence: TGTGCCAGTAGTATGGGCGGGGGGGCGGCGAATGAGCAGTTCTTC. Filled out from reference TRBV19 and TRBJ2-1, the complete variable domain reads DGGITQSPKYLFRKEGQNVTLSCEQNLNHDAMYWYRQDPGQGLRLIYYSQIVNDFQKGDIAEGYSVSREKKESFPLTVTSAQKNPTAFYLCASSMGGGAANEQFFGPGTRLTVL.

The rearrangement links TRBV6-1 to TRBJ2-7; D not certain. Germline CDR1 is MNHNS and CDR2 is SASEGT. The CDR3 sequence is 13 residues long. Trimming took off 11 bases at V and 0 bases at J, with 14 bases between the two ends. The CDR3 spells CASPAPGSYEQYF. The CDR3 region has the DNA TGTGCCTCCCCCGCCCCCGGCTCCTACGAGCAGTACTTC.

The CDR3 here is CASSYKEWGQETQYF. The CDR3, as DNA: TGTGCCAGCAGTTATAAGGAGTGGGGGCAGGAGACCCAGTACTTC. The rearrangement joins TRBV6-5 to TRBJ2-5; D is perhaps TRBD1 (6 bases). With 3 bases removed from V and 5 bases from J, the gap between germline ends came to 16 bases. Germline CDR1 is MNHEY and CDR2 is SVGAGI. The CDR3 covers 15 residues.

The V and J genes are TRBV7-8 and TRBJ1-5; tentatively, D is TRBD1 (5 bases). Germline V gene lookup returns CDR1 SGHVS and CDR2 FQNEAQ. The CDR3 contains 15 residues. V gave up 5 bases and J gave up 2 bases, with 13 bases separating them. The DNA of the CDR3 is TGTGCCAGCAGCCCCGGCAGGGTAGGCAATCAGCCCCAGCATTTT. Amino acid sequence: CASSPGRVGNQPQHF.

The J gene is TRBJ2-7, the V gene TRBV13; 9 bases align to TRBD1. From germline, CDR1 is PRHDT and CDR2 FYEKMQ (reference sequence). The CDR3 is 15 residues long. The junction had 5 bases not matched to a gene; V was cut back by 5 bases and J by 0 bases. The CDR3 sequence is CASSPGTGTSYEQYF. As DNA, the CDR3 is TGTGCCAGCAGCCCCGGGACAGGGACCTCCTACGAGCAGTACTTC.

The chain carries TRBV7-6 and TRBJ1-1; a possible D gene is TRBD1 (6 bases). The CDR3 spans 14 residues. Germline V CDR1 and CDR2: SGHVS, FNYEAQ. Trimming pared 2 bases from V and 2 bases from J, leaving 9 bases between. The CDR3 DNA reads TGTGCCAGCAGCTTATCAGGGGCTAACACTGAAGCTTTCTTT. It codes for CASSLSGANTEAFF.

The V gene is TRBV6-5, the J gene TRBJ1-5; 8 bases are a match to TRBD1. CDR1 and CDR2 (germline): MNHEY, SVGAGI. With V trimmed by 6 bases and J by 5 bases, 9 bases remained unmatched. This CDR3 is built from 15 residues. The CDR3 DNA sequence: TGTGCCAGCAGACGAACAGGGGGTATGGATCAGCCCCAGCATTTT. Translating it yields CASRRTGGMDQPQHF.

The chain recombines TRBV6-1 with TRBJ1-1, with unresolved D. Trimming took 1 base from V and 4 from J, leaving 7 bases between them. Germline V CDR1 and CDR2: MNHNS, SASEGT. CDR3 length: 13 amino acids. CDR3: CASSEGGATEAFF. Written as DNA, the CDR3 is TGTGCCAGCAGTGAAGGAGGTGCCACTGAAGCTTTCTTT.

J is TRBJ2-7 and V is TRBV7-8, with a tentative D call TRBD1 (7 bases). Between the trimmed V and J ends, which lost 0 bases and 5 bases, there was a span of 20 bases. Germline V gene sequence: CDR1 SGHVS, CDR2 FQNEAQ. This CDR3 comprises 17 residues. CDR3 in amino acids: CASSLAYKGRGRHEQYF. Written as DNA, the CDR3 is TGTGCCAGCAGCTTAGCCTATAAAGGCAGGGGGAGGCACGAGCAGTACTTC. Complete variable domain (other parts from reference TRBV7-8 and TRBJ2-7): GAGVSQSPRYKVAKRGQDVALRCDPISGHVSLFWYQQALGQGPEFLTYFQNEAQLDKSGLPSDRFFAERPEGSVSTLKIQRTQQEDSAVYLCASSLAYKGRGRHEQYFGPGTRLTVT.

The chain recombines TRBV7-8 with TRBJ2-7, with 7 positions matching TRBD2. In germline, CDR1 is SGHVS, CDR2 FQNEAQ. The CDR3 consists of 15 residues. Trimming at V came to 5 bases and at J to 4 bases, leaving 11 bases not matched to a gene. The CDR3 spells CASSVMGPGGYEQYF. The CDR3 coding sequence is TGTGCCAGCAGCGTGATGGGGCCGGGGGGTTACGAGCAGTACTTC.

The CDR3 region has the DNA TGTGCCAGCTCACCCCGAACAGGGACCTCCTACAATGAGCAGTTCTTC. Encoded protein: CASSPRTGTSYNEQFF. The genes are TRBV18 and TRBJ2-1; D might be TRBD1 (6 bases). The V gene's germline CDR1 is KGHSH and CDR2 LQKENI. The germline V and J ends were trimmed by 3 bases and 0 bases, with 12 bases remaining between them. The CDR3 is 16 amino acids.

The rearrangement joins TRBV28 to TRBJ2-7; TRBD2 might be the D (6 bases). Germline-derived CDR1 and CDR2 are MDHEN and SYDVKM. Trimming took off 3 bases at V and 1 base at J, with 16 bases between the two ends. The CDR3 loop spans 16 amino acids. The CDR3 protein is CASSLSSAGSSYEQYF. The CDR3 DNA follows: TGTGCCAGCAGTTTGAGTTCGGCGGGGTCTTCCTACGAGCAGTACTTC.

The genes are TRBV9 and TRBJ1-2; D ambiguous. Germline assignment: CDR1 SGDLS and CDR2 YYNGEE. Between the trimmed V and J ends, which lost 3 bases and 0 bases, there was a span of 12 bases. The CDR3 has 15 amino acids. For the CDR3, the DNA is TGTGCCAGCAGCGCCCTCATAGTTTCTAACTATGGCTACACCTTC. Translated: CASSALIVSNYGYTF.

This chain uses TRBV18 with TRBJ2-1; perhaps TRBD2 as D (6 bases). V lost 3 bases, J lost 0 bases, and 12 bases lay in between. From germline, CDR1 is KGHSH and CDR2 LQKENI. This CDR3 spans 16 amino acids. The CDR3: CASSPAGLSSYNEQFF. CDR3 bases: TGTGCCAGCTCACCTGCGGGGCTAAGCTCCTACAATGAGCAGTTCTTC.